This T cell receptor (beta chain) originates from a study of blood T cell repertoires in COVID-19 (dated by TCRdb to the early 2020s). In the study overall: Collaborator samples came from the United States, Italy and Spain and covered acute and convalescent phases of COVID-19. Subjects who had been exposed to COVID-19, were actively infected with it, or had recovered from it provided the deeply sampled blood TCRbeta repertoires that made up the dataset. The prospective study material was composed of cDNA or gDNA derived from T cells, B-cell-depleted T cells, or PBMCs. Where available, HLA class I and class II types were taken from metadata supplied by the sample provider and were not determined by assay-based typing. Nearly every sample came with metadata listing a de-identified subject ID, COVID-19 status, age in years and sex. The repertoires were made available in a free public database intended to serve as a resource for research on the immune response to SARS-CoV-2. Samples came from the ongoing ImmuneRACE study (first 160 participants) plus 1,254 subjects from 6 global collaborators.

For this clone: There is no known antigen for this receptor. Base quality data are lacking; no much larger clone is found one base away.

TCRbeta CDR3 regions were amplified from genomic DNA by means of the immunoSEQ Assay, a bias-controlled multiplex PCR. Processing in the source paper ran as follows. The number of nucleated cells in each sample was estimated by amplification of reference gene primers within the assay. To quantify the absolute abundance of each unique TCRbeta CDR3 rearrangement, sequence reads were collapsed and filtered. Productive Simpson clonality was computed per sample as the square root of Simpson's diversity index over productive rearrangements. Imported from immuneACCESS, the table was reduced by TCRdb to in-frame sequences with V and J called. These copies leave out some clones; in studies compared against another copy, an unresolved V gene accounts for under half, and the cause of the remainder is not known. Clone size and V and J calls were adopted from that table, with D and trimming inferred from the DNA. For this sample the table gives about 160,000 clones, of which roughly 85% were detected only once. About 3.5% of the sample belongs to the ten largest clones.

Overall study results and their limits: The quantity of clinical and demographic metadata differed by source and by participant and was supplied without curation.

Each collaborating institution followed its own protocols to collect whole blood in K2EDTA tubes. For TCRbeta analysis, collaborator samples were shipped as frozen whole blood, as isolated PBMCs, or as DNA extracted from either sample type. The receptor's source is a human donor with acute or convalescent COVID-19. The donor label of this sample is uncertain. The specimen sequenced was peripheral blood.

The nucleotides are TGTGCCACCAGCAGAGGGACAGGGGATTCACCCCTCCACTTT. This sequence encodes CATSRGTGDSPLHF. Recombination connected TRBV15 to TRBJ1-6, with TRBD1 identical over 9 junction bases. The cysteine opens and the phenylalanine closes a CDR3 of 14 amino acids. The entry retains the CDR3 DNA only, 42 bases that are in frame from base 1. Reading the germline V gene (reference sequence) gives CDR1 LNHNV and CDR2 YYDKDF. Germline trimming amounts to 1 base on V and 8 bases on J, with 0 as the count of junction bases outside the gene matches.